This T cell receptor (beta chain) was captured in a study of T cell changes during pregnancy in multiple sclerosis. The V and J ends lost 5 bases and 4 bases respectively, with 18 bases between them. The CDR3 covers 16 residues. The germline V gene has CDR1 SEHNR and CDR2 FQNEAQ (reference sequence). Clones were sequenced by immunoSEQ multiplex PCR, and TCRdb holds only the in-frame ones, with some missing. The sample yields 3,400 or so clones, around 84% seen once. The specimen was CD8+ T cells from peripheral blood mononuclear cells, collected in the first trimester of pregnancy. The TCR sequence derives from a female donor in good health, enrolled as a control in a pregnancy study. V is TRBV7-9 and J is TRBJ1-3; D gene uncertain. Here the CDR3 DNA reads TGTGCCAGCAGCCCGGGCCGGGGTACGTACGGAAACACCATATATTTT. This sequence encodes CASSPGRGTYGNTIYF.